This TCR beta chain appears in the sequencing data of a study of synovial regulatory T cells in juvenile arthritis (dated by TCRdb to the mid-2010s). Some background on the complete study: Of the sequenced patients, a few were therapy-naive, one was treated with methotrexate plus infliximab, six were treated with methotrexate, and one lacked treatment information. The study compared the TCRbeta CDR3 repertoires of blood iaTreg cells, other blood Treg cells and synovial fluid Treg cells taken from matched patient samples. Effector T cell subsets were also sequenced in this cohort for comparisons, but the Treg dataset alone covers only blood and synovial fluid Treg cells. TCR repertoire comparisons included Treg and Teff subsets from about 10 JIA patients with active disease.

Library construction relied on the immunoSEQ multiplex PCR assay. TCRbeta CDR3 sequencing was carried out by Adaptive Biotechnologies. In the source study's methods: Repertoire similarity used the Chao-modified Jaccard index and median clonotype overlap from 200 random subsamples at equal sample size. Similarity analyses were performed using either productive nucleotide sequences or in silico-translated amino acid sequences. Hierarchical clustering with single linkage and t-SNE based on Chao-modified Jaccard distances were applied for the comparison of repertoires. Repertoire diversity was measured with the Renyi index after sample size normalisation across a range of alpha values. In its TCRdb copy, this immuneACCESS table keeps in-frame sequences only and misses some clones. Where compared with another copy, unresolved V genes explain less than half of these, and the others have no known cause. Clone size and the V and J calls come from that table; the DNA yielded D and trimming. The sample table on file contains 7,700 or so clones. Under 2% of the sample lies in the top ten.

Findings and caveats that apply to the study as a whole: More CDR3 sequences were shared by synovial Treg cells with iaTreg cells than with other blood Treg cells, and a closer relation was confirmed by Chao-Jaccard similarity. Across patients, iaTreg TCR repertoires were largely private, and these iaTreg repertoires partially overlapped with synovial Teff and blood CPL repertoires. TCR diversity was lower in blood iaTreg cells than in other blood Treg cells, which is consistent with antigen-driven expansion.

Concerning this clone itself: The antigen it binds to is not known.

TCR repertoires were obtained from 11 juvenile idiopathic arthritis patients with active disease who had not reached inactive disease, of whom 3 were polyarticular and 8 were oligoarticular. A median age of around 11 years (range roughly 2.1-22.9) and a median disease duration of around seven years (range 0.2-19.1) were recorded for the TCR-sequenced patients. The samples for TCR repertoire analysis were obtained at two Italian centres. Peripheral blood mononuclear cells were isolated by Histopaque-1077 density gradient and cryopreserved in roughly 90% FCS with about 10% DMSO. The specimen was Treg cells from blood. The sample's cell subset or site, from its label and the paper: remaining (HLA-DR-negative) circulating blood Treg cells. This sequence was found in a donor under 30 with juvenile idiopathic arthritis.

The CDR3 region has the sequence CASSFAGQGDTEAFF. The chain couples TRBV5-1 to TRBJ1-1; TCRdb lists TRBD1, though no DNA is available to test this call. The germline V gene gives CDR1 as SGHRS and CDR2 as YFSETQ. The CDR3 runs 15 residues from the cysteine to the phenylalanine. This entry has no DNA. The full variable domain, with segments outside the CDR3 supplied by the reference TRBV5-1 and TRBJ1-1 proteins, appears as KAGVTQTPRYLIKTRGQQVTLSCSPISGHRSVSWYQQTPGQGLQFLFEYFSETQRNKGNFPGRFSGRQFSNSRSEMNVSTLELGDSALYLCASSFAGQGDTEAFFGQGTRLTVV.